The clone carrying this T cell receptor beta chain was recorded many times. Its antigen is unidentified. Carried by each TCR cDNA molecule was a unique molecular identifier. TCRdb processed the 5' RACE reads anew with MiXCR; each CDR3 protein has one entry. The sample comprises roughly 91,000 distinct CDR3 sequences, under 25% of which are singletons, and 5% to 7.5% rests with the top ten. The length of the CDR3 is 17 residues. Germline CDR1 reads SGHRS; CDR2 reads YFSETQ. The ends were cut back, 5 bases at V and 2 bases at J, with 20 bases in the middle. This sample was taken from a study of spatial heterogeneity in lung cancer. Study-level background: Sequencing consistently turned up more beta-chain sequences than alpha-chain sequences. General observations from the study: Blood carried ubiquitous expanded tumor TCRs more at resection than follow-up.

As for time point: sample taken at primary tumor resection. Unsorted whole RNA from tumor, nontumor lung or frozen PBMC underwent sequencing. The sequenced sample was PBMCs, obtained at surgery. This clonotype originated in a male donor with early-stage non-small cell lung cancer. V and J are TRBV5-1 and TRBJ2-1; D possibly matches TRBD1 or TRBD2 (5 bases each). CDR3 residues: CASRRYRGKEAYNEQFF. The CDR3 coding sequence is TGCGCCAGCAGACGTTATAGGGGAAAGGAGGCCTACAATGAGCAGTTCTTC.